This TCR beta chain stems from a study of T cell repertoires in cytomegalovirus infection. Study in general: Recently described HLA-C-restricted plus well-studied HLA-B-restricted CMV epitopes were used. The study's findings and limits: The response measured ex vivo was dominated by TCR beta clonotypes (HLA-C-restricted and CMV-specific).

Details on this clonotype: Its antigen is still unknown.

The V gene's germline CDR1 is LGHNA and CDR2 YNFKEQ. This CDR3 is built from 16 residues. J lost 4 bases, V lost 0 bases, and 5 bases had no gene match. TCRdb reanalysed the reads using MiXCR and keeps one entry per CDR3 protein. This table has 650,000 to 900,000 distinct CDR3 sequences, approximately 32% appearing once. The chain recombines TRBV4-2 with TRBJ2-1; 8 nucleotides line up with TRBD1. The source of this sequence is a human donor in good health (CMV status not recorded). Some clones in this sample may be carry-over from other donors' samples. The specimen was cultured CD8+ T cells from PBMCs, collected from culture after CMV antigen stimulation. The CDR3 region is CASSQDRGLPYNEQFF. As DNA, the CDR3 is TGTGCCAGCAGCCAAGACAGGGGGCTACCTTACAATGAGCAGTTCTTC.